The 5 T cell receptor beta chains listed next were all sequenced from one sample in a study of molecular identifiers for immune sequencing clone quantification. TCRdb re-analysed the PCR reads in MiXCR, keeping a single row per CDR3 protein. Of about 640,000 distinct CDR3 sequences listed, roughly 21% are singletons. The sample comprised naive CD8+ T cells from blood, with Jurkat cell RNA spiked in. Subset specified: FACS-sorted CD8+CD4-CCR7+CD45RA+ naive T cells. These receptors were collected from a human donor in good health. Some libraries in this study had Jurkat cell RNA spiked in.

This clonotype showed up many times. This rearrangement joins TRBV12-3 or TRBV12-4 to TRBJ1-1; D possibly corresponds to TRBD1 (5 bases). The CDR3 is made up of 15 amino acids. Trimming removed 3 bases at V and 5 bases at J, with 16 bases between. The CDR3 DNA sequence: TGTGCCAGCAGTTTCTCGTGGGGCGCGATTACTGAAGCTTTCTTT. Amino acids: CASSFSWGAITEAFF.

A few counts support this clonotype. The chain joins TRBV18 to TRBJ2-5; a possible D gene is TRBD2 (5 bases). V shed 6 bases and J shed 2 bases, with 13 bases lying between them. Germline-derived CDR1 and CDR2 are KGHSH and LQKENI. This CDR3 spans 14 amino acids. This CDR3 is CASSPEGGQETQYF. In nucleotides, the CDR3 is TGTGCCAGCTCCCCAGAGGGTGGGCAAGAGACCCAGTACTTC.

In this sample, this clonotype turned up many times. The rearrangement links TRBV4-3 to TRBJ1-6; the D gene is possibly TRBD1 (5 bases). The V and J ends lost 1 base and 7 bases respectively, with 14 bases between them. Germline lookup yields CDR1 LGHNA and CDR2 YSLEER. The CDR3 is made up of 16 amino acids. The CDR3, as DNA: TGCGCCAGCAGCCAAGCCCGGGGCAGAGTGAATTCACCCCTCCACTTT. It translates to CASSQARGRVNSPLHF.

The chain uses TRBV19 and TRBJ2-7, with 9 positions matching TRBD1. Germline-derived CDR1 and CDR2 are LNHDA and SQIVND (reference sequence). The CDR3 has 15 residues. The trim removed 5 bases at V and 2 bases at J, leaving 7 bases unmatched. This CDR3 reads CASSLGQGFAYEQYF. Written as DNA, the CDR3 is TGTGCCAGTAGTTTGGGACAGGGTTTCGCCTACGAGCAGTACTTC.

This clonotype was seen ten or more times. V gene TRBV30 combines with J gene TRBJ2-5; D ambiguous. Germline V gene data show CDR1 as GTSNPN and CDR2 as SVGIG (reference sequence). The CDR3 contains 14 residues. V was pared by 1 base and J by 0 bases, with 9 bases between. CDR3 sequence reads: CAWSESEYQETQYF. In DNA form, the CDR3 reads TGTGCCTGGAGTGAGTCGGAATACCAAGAGACCCAGTACTTC. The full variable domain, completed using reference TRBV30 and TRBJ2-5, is SQTIHQWPATLVQPVGSPLSLECTVEGTSNPNLYWYRQAAGRGLQLLFYSVGIGQISSEVPQNLSASRPQDRQFILSSKKLLLSDSGFYLCAWSESEYQETQYFGPGTRLLVL.